The sample holds many counts of the clone carrying this TCR beta chain. TCRdb passed the RT-PCR reads through MiXCR, listing each CDR3 protein once. The sample has just under 550,000 distinct CDR3 sequences, under 25% seen once. This specimen comes from a study of response to subunit inactivated influenza vaccine. CDR1 is SGHTA and CDR2 is FQGNSA in the germline V gene. This CDR3 region has 15 residues. Trimming cost V 1 base and J 5 bases; bases outside gene matches: 7. The same sample was also used in a study of T cells expressing NK-cell markers. From that second work: In generating TCR beta cDNA, 5'RACE template switching with UMIs was used. Each TCR beta repertoire originated in sorted T cells that were CD3+CD56+NKG2C+, CD3+CD56+NKG2C- or CD3+CD56-NKG2C+. The eight sequenced donors comprised seven who were HCMV-seropositive and one who was seronegative. Five or six donors showed dominant NKG2C+ clonotypes comprising roughly 1.0-7.0% of their CD8+ T cells.

Sequences were derived from CD4+ T cells sorted from PBMCs, sampled 12 days after vaccination. The receptor's source is a man in his fifties who received an inactivated influenza vaccine. The chain employs TRBV7-2 and TRBJ2-5, with 7 bases lining up with TRBD2. The CDR3 sequence is CASSLERDPFETQYF. CDR3 in DNA: TGTGCCAGCAGCTTAGAGCGGGACCCGTTTGAGACCCAGTACTTC. Full variable domain (outside the CDR3, taken from reference TRBV7-2 and TRBJ2-5): GAGVSQSPSNKVTEKGKDVELRCDPISGHTALYWYRQSLGQGLEFLIYFQGNSAPDKSGLPSDRFSAERTGGSVSTLTIQRTQQEDSAVYLCASSLERDPFETQYFGPGTRLLVL.